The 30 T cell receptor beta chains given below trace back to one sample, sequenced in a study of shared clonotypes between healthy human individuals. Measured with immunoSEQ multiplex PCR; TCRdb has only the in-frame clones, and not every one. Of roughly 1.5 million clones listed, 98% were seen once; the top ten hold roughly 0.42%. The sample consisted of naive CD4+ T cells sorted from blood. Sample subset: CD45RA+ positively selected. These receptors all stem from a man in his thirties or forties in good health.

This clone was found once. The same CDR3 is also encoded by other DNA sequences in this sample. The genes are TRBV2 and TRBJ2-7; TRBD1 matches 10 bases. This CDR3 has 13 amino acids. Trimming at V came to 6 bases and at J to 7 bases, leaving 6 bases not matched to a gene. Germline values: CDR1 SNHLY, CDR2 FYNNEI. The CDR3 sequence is CASSRDRGGEQYF. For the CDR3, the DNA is TGTGCCAGCAGCAGGGACAGGGGTGGTGAGCAGTACTTC.

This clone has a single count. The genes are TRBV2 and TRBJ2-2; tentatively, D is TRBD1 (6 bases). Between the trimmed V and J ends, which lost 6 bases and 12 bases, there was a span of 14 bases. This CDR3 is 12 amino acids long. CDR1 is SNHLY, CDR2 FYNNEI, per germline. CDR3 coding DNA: TGTGCCAGCAGCGACGGACAGCCAAAGCTGTTTTTT. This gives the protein CASSDGQPKLFF.

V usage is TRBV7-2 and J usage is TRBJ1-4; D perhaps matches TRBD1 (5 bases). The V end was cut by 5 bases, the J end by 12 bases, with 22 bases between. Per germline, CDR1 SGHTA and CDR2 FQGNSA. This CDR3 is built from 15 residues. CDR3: CASSLIGAPQEELFF. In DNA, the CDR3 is TGTGCCAGCAGCCTCATCGGGGCGCCCCAAGAGGAACTGTTTTTT.

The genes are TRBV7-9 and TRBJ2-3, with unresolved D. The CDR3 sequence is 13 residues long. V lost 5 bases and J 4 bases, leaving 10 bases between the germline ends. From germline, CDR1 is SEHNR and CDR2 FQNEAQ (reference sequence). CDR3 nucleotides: TGTGCCAGCAGCCCGTCCCCTCCAGATACGCAGTATTTT. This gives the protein CASSPSPPDTQYF.

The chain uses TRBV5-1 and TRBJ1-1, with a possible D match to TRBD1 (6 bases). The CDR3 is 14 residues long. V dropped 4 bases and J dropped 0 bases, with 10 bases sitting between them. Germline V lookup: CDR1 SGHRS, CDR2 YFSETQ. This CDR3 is CASSKTGMNTEAFF. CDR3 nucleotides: TGCGCCAGCAGCAAGACAGGCATGAACACTGAAGCTTTCTTT.

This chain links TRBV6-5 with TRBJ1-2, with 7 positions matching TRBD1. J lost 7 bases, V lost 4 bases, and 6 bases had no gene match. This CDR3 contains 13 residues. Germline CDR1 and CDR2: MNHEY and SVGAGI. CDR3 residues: CASSLDRFGGYTF. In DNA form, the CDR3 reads TGTGCCAGCAGTTTGGACAGGTTTGGTGGCTACACCTTC.

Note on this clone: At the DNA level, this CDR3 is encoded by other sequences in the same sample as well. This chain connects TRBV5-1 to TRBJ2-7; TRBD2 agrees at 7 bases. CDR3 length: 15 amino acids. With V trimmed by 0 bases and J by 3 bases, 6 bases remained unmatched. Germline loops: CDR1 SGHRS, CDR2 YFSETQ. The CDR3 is CASSLGLAGLYEQYF. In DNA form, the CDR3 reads TGCGCCAGCAGCTTGGGACTAGCTGGCCTCTACGAGCAGTACTTC.

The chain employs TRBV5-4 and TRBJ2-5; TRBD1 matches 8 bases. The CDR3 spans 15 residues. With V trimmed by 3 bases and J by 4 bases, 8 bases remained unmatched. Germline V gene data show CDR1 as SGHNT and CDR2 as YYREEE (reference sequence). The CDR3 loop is CASSSTPQGAETQYF. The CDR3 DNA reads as TGTGCCAGCAGCTCCACCCCCCAGGGGGCAGAGACCCAGTACTTC.

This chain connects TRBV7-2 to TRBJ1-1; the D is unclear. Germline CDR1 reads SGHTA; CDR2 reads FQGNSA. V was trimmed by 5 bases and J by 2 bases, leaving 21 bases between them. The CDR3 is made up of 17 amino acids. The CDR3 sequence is CASSRWTVLRPNTEAFF. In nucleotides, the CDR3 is TGTGCCAGCAGCCGATGGACGGTCCTCCGCCCAAACACTGAAGCTTTCTTT.

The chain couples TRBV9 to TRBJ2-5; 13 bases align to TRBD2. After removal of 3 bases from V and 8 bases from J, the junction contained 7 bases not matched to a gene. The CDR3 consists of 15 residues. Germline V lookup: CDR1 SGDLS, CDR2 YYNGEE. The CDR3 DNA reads TGTGCCAGCAGCGGACCGGGACTAGCGGGACCAACCCAGTACTTC. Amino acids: CASSGPGLAGPTQYF.

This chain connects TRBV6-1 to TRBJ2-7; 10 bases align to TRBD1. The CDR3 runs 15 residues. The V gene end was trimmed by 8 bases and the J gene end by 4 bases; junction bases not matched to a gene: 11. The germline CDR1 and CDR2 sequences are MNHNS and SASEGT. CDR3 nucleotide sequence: TGTGCCAGCGTCAATAAGGAGGACAGGGGGTACGAGCAGTACTTC. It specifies CASVNKEDRGYEQYF.

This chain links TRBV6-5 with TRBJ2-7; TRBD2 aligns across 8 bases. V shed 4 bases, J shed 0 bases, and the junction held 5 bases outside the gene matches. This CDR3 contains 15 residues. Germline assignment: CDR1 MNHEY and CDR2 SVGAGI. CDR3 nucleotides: TGTGCCAGCAGTTCTCCGCGGGAGGTCTCCTACGAGCAGTACTTC. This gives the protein CASSSPREVSYEQYF.

The CDR3 protein is CASSQDLMNTEAFF. CDR3 DNA sequence: TGTGCCAGCAGCCAAGACCTGATGAACACTGAAGCTTTCTTT. The rearrangement uses TRBV14 and TRBJ1-1; D is undetermined. Germline V gene lookup returns CDR1 SGHDN and CDR2 FVKESK. This CDR3 is 14 amino acids long. With 0 bases removed from V and 0 bases from J, the gap between germline ends came to 5 bases.

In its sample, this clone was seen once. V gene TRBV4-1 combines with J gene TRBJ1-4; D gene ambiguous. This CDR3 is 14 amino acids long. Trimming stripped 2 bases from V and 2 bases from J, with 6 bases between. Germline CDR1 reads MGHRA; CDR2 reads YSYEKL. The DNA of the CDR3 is TGCGCCAGCAGCCAAATTAGGACTAATGAAAAACTGTTTTTT. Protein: CASSQIRTNEKLFF.

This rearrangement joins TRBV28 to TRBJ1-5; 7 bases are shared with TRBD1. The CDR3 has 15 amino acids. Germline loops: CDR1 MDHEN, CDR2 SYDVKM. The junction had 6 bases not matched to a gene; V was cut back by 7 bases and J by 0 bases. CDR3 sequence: CASITGAPSNQPQHF. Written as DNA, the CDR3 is TGTGCCAGCATTACAGGGGCCCCTAGCAATCAGCCCCAGCATTTT.

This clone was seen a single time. CDR3 protein: CASSLRQVGLNTEAFF. Written as DNA, the CDR3 is TGCGCCAGCAGCTTGAGGCAGGTCGGACTGAACACTGAAGCTTTCTTT. The chain recombines TRBV5-1 with TRBJ1-1; D gene ambiguous. Trimming removed 1 base at V and 0 bases at J, with 13 bases between. Germline CDR1 reads SGHRS; CDR2 reads YFSETQ. This CDR3 is 16 amino acids long.

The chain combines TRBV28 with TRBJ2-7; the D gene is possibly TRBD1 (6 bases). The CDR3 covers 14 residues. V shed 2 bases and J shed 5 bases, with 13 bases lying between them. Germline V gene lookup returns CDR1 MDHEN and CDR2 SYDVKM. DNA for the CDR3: TGTGCCAGCAGTTTACTTACAGGGAACCACGAGCAGTACTTC. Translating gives CASSLLTGNHEQYF.

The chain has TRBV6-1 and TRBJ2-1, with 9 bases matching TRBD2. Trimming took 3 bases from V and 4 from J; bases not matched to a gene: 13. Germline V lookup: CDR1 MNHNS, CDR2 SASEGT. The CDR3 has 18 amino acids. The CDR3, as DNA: TGTGCCAGCAGTGACCCTCCCTGGACTAGCGCTTCGTACAATGAGCAGTTCTTC. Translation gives CASSDPPWTSASYNEQFF.

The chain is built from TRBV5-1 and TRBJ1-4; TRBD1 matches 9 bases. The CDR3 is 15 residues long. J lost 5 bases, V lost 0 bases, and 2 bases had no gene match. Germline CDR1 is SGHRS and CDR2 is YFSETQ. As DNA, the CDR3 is TGCGCCAGCAGCTTGGGCGGGACAGGGAATGAAAAACTGTTTTTT. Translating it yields CASSLGGTGNEKLFF.

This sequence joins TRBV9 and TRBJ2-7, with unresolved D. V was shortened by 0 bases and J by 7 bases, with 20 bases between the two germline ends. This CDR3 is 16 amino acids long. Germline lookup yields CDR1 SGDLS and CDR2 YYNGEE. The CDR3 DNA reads TGTGCCAGCAGCGTAGATAGTGGGTCTGGGGTGGGAGAGCAGTACTTC. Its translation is CASSVDSGSGVGEQYF.

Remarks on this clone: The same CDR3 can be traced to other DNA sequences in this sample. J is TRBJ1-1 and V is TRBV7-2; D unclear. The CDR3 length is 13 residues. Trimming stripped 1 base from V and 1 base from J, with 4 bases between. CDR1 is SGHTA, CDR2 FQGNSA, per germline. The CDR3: CASSLGRNTEAFF. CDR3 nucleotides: TGTGCCAGCAGCTTAGGCAGGAACACTGAAGCTTTCTTT.

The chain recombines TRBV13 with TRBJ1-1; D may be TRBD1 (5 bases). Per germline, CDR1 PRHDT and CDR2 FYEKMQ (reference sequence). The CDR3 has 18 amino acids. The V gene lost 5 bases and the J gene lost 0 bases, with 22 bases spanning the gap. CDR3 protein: CASSPLTGRDLMNTEAFF. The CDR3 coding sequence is TGTGCCAGCAGCCCTCTAACAGGCAGGGACCTTATGAACACTGAAGCTTTCTTT.

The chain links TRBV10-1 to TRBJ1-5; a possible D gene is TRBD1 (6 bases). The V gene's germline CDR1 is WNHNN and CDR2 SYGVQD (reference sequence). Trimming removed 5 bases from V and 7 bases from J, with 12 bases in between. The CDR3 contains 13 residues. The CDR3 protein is CASSPGQSQPQHF. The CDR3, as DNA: TGCGCCAGCAGTCCAGGACAGTCCCAGCCCCAGCATTTT.

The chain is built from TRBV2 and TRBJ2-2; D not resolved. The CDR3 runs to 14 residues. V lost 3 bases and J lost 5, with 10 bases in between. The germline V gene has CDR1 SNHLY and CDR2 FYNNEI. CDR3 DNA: TGTGCCAGCAGTGAGGCTTGGTGGACCGGGGAGCTGTTTTTT. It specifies CASSEAWWTGELFF.

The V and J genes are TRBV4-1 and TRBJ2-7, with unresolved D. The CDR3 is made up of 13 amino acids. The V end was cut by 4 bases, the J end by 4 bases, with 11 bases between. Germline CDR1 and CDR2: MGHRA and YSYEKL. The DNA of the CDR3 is TGCGCCAGCAGCCGTGGATTCGGATACGAGCAGTACTTC. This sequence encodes CASSRGFGYEQYF.

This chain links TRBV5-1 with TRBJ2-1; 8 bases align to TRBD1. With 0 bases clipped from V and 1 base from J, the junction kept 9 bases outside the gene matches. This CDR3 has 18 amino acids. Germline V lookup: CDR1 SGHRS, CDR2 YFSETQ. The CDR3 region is CASSLVPIGQGSYNEQFF. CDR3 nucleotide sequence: TGCGCCAGCAGCTTGGTCCCCATAGGACAGGGATCCTACAATGAGCAGTTCTTC.

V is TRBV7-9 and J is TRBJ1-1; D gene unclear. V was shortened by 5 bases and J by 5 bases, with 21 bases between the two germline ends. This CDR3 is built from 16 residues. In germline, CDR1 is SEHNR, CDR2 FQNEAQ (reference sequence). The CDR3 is CASSPPFRPIGTEAFF. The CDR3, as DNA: TGTGCCAGCAGCCCCCCCTTCAGACCTATCGGGACTGAAGCTTTCTTT.

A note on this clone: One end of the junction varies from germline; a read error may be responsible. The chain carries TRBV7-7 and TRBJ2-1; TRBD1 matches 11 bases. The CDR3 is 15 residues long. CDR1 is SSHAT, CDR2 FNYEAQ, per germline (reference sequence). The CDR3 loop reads CASSPGQGVYNEQFF. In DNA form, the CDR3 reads TGTGCTAGCAGCCCGGGACAGGGGGTTTACAATGAGCAGTTCTTC. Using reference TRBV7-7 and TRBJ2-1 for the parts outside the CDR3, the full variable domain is GAGVSQSPRYKVTKRGQDVTLRCDPISSHATLYWYQQALGQGPEFLTYFNYEAQPDKSGLPSDRFSAERPEGSISTLTIQRTEQRDSAMYRCASSPGQGVYNEQFFGPGTRLTVL.

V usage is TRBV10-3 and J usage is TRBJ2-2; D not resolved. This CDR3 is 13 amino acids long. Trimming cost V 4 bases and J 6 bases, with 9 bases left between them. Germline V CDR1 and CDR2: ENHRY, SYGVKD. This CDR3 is CAISANPAGELFF. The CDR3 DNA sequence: TGTGCCATCAGTGCAAACCCGGCCGGGGAGCTGTTTTTT.

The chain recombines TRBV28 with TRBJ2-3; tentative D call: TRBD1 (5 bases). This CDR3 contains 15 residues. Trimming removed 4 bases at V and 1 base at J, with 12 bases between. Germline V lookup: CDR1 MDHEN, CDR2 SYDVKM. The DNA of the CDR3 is TGTGCCAGCAGTTCTGGGGCTGGAGGCACAGATACGCAGTATTTT. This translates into CASSSGAGGTDTQYF.